This entry features one T cell receptor (beta chain) sequence. This sample stems from a study of blood T cell repertoires in COVID-19. Study-wide context: Samples representing acute and convalescent COVID-19 were sourced from the United States, Italy and Spain. Sources were T cells, B-cell-depleted T cells, or PBMCs; the material itself was cDNA or gDNA.

V shed 5 bases and J 5 bases; nucleotides not matched to a gene: 10. This CDR3 is built from 15 residues. The germline V gene has CDR1 SEHNR and CDR2 FQNEAQ (reference sequence). In the study's own analysis: Estimates of nucleated cell counts were drawn from the amplification of reference gene primers. Clones were read by immunoSEQ multiplex PCR, and TCRdb kept only the in-frame ones, dropping some. That table gives V, J and clone size, and the DNA gave D and trimming. The sample lists some 150,000 clones, around 88% occurring once. The chain carries TRBV7-9 and TRBJ1-2; 8 positions agree with TRBD1. The receptor's source is a woman aged 55-70 years with acute or convalescent COVID-19. Sequencing used peripheral blood. The CDR3 DNA is TGTGCCAGCAGCCAACTCGGACAGGGACCATATGGCTACACCTTC. The encoded protein is CASSQLGQGPYGYTF. The entire variable domain, with the rest obtained from reference TRBV7-9 and TRBJ1-2, is as follows: DTGVSQNPRHKITKRGQNVTFRCDPISEHNRLYWYRQTLGQGPEFLTYFQNEAQLEKSRLLSDRFSAERPKGSFSTLEIQRTEQGDSAMYLCASSQLGQGPYGYTFGSGTRLTVV.